The present entry profiles one T cell receptor beta chain with its context. The sample originates from a study of patients and donors after allogeneic stem cell transplantation. A single record per CDR3 protein comes from TCRdb applying MiXCR to the RT-PCR reads. This table holds 900,000 to 1,000,000 distinct CDR3 sequences, about a sixth found once. J gave up 5 bases and V 5 bases, and 6 bases lay outside the gene matches. The CDR3 consists of 14 residues. The sequence derives from a human donor who was either an allogeneic HSCT recipient or a stem cell or donor lymphocyte infusion donor (not recorded which). It is not recorded whose cells these are; they may come from a transplant donor. Source material: blood, either unsorted or a sorted T cell fraction (not recorded which). The chain joins TRBV12-3 or TRBV12-4 to TRBJ2-5; 9 bases map to TRBD2. CDR3 DNA sequence: TGTGCCAGCAGTCCGCGGGGGGGCGGGGAGACCCAGTACTTC. Protein sequence: CASSPRGGGETQYF.